This T cell receptor (beta chain) was captured by sequencing in a study of blood T cell repertoires in COVID-19. A Seattle source enrolled patients during active infection and followed them longitudinally. Germline V CDR1 and CDR2: LGHNA, YNFKEQ. The CDR3 runs to 12 residues. Trimming cost V 8 bases and J 4 bases; bases outside gene matches: 3. As for this clone: Distinct nucleotide sequences in the sample also encode this CDR3.

Profiled with immunoSEQ multiplex PCR; TCRdb holds only in-frame clones, not every one. Of 150,000 to 200,000 clones listed, about 86% are singletons. This TCR derives from a woman in her 70s with COVID-19, enrolled during active disease. The specimen sequenced was peripheral blood. The rearrangement links TRBV4-2 to TRBJ1-1; 8 bases line up with TRBD1. CDR3 sequence reads: CASGTGRTEAFF. In DNA form, the CDR3 reads TGTGCCAGCGGGACAGGACGCACTGAAGCTTTCTTT.